The rows below give T cell receptor beta chains drawn from one sample of a study of human CD4 T cells and Enterobacteriaceae. The protocol was immunoSEQ multiplex PCR, while the TCRdb copy is restricted to in-frame clones and leaves out a portion. The data hold tens of thousands of clones, with approximately 84% observed a single time. Specimen: memory CD4+ T cells from blood. These TCRs come from a human donor in good health. The CDR3 runs from the conserved cysteine through the conserved F or W. Each record gives: CDR3 length, D gene, V gene, J gene, clone size, CDR3 protein, CDR3 DNA. A D gene is named only where the DNA matches it firmly. Not every row has a clone size; where given, it reads once, few, many or a size class.

length: 15; D: TRBD1; V: TRBV6-6; J: TRBJ1-4; size: .; CDR3: CASSYTDRENEKLFF; DNA: TGTGCCAGCAGTTACACGGACAGGGAGAATGAAAAACTGTTTTTT
length: 15; D: .; V: TRBV10-3; J: TRBJ1-2; size: .; CDR3: CAISESSGNRVGYTF; DNA: TGTGCCATCAGTGAGTCCTCAGGAAATAGGGTTGGCTACACCTTC
length: 15; D: .; V: TRBV28; J: TRBJ2-7; size: .; CDR3: CASSLRAGRVREQYF; DNA: TGTGCCAGCAGTCTGAGGGCAGGGCGGGTTCGAGAGCAGTACTTC
length: 15; D: TRBD1; V: TRBV6-1; J: TRBJ2-1; size: few; CDR3: CASTFGRGLLGEQFF; DNA: TGTGCCAGCACTTTTGGTAGGGGGCTTCTCGGTGAGCAGTTCTTC
length: 17; D: TRBD1; V: TRBV5-4; J: TRBJ2-7; size: .; CDR3: CASSLDTGTASSYEQYF; DNA: TGTGCCAGCAGCTTGGACACCGGGACAGCGAGCTCCTACGAGCAGTACTTC
length: 17; D: TRBD2; V: TRBV7-2; J: TRBJ2-1; size: .; CDR3: CASSIYRLAGIYNEQFF; DNA: TGTGCCAGCAGCATCTACCGGCTAGCGGGAATTTACAATGAGCAGTTCTTC
length: 15; D: .; V: TRBV15; J: TRBJ2-7; size: .; CDR3: CATSRDLRTSYEQYF; DNA: TGTGCCACCAGCAGAGACCTTCGGACTTCCTACGAGCAGTACTTC
length: 13; D: .; V: TRBV6-1; J: TRBJ1-6; size: .; CDR3: CASSEIGNSPLHF; DNA: TGTGCCAGCAGTGAAATAGGGAATTCACCCCTCCACTTT
length: 16; D: .; V: TRBV5-1; J: TRBJ1-1; size: .; CDR3: CASSSNIGGQVTEAFF; DNA: TGCGCCAGCAGCTCCAACATCGGGGGGCAGGTAACTGAAGCTTTCTTT
length: 16; D: TRBD1; V: TRBV19; J: TRBJ2-1; size: .; CDR3: CASSGWGTAGFNEQFF; DNA: TGTGCCAGTAGTGGGTGGGGGACAGCAGGATTCAATGAGCAGTTCTTC
length: 17; D: TRBD2; V: TRBV18; J: TRBJ2-3; size: once; CDR3: CASSPPRSGRATDTQYF; DNA: TGTGCCAGCTCACCACCTAGAAGCGGGAGGGCCACAGATACGCAGTATTTT
length: 16; D: TRBD2; V: TRBV19; J: TRBJ2-3; size: .; CDR3: CASRRGLAGFSDTQYF; DNA: TGTGCCAGTAGGCGAGGGCTAGCGGGCTTTTCCGATACGCAGTATTTT
length: 15; D: .; V: TRBV7-8; J: TRBJ1-5; size: once; CDR3: CASSSQGHSNQPQHF; DNA: TGTGCCAGCAGCTCACAAGGGCATAGCAATCAGCCCCAGCATTTT
length: 15; D: TRBD1; V: TRBV7-9; J: TRBJ1-1; size: .; CDR3: CASTSWDRVRTEAFF; DNA: TGTGCCAGCACCAGCTGGGACAGGGTTCGCACTGAAGCTTTCTTT
length: 13; D: .; V: TRBV30; J: TRBJ1-1; size: .; CDR3: CAWSLGVNTEAFF; DNA: TGTGCCTGGAGCCTAGGGGTGAACACTGAAGCTTTCTTT
length: 16; D: TRBD1; V: TRBV4-1; J: TRBJ1-5; size: few; CDR3: CASSQGTTGVFSSQHF; DNA: TGCGCCAGCAGCCAAGGAACCACAGGGGTGTTTTCGTCCCAGCATTTT
length: 13; D: .; V: TRBV2; J: TRBJ1-1; size: .; CDR3: CASRAGGNTEAFF; DNA: TGTGCCAGCAGAGCCGGCGGGAACACTGAAGCTTTCTTT
length: 12; D: .; V: TRBV10-1; J: TRBJ2-5; size: .; CDR3: CASSGVQETQYF; DNA: TGCGCCAGCAGTGGGGTCCAAGAGACCCAGTACTTC
length: 16; D: TRBD2; V: TRBV5-4; J: TRBJ2-7; size: .; CDR3: CASRGAGSGSGREQYF; DNA: TGTGCCAGCAGGGGGGCGGGTAGCGGGAGTGGGCGCGAGCAGTACTTC
length: 19; D: TRBD1; V: TRBV5-1; J: TRBJ2-7; size: .; CDR3: CASSAPPGQGPTRNYEQYF; DNA: TGCGCCAGCAGCGCTCCTCCGGGACAGGGACCTACTAGGAACTACGAGCAGTACTTC
length: 14; D: TRBD1; V: TRBV19; J: TRBJ1-1; size: .; CDR3: CASSDDRENTEAFF; DNA: TGTGCCAGCAGTGATGACAGGGAGAACACTGAAGCTTTCTTT
length: 15; D: TRBD1; V: TRBV6-1; J: TRBJ1-5; size: .; CDR3: CASSVGQGIGQPQHF; DNA: TGTGCCAGCAGTGTCGGACAGGGGATAGGTCAGCCCCAGCATTTT
length: 15; D: .; V: TRBV7-8; J: TRBJ2-4; size: .; CDR3: CASSLVPGEGNIQYF; DNA: TGTGCCAGCAGCTTAGTCCCCGGCGAGGGAAACATTCAGTACTTC
length: 14; D: .; V: TRBV28; J: TRBJ1-5; size: .; CDR3: CASSFGGLNQPQHF; DNA: TGTGCCAGCAGTTTCGGGGGTCTGAATCAGCCCCAGCATTTT
length: 14; D: TRBD1; V: TRBV7-2; J: TRBJ1-4; size: .; CDR3: CASSRDRSNEKLFF; DNA: TGTGCCAGCAGCCGGGACAGGTCAAATGAAAAACTGTTTTTT
length: 17; D: .; V: TRBV5-5; J: TRBJ1-1; size: .; CDR3: CASSLLLVRRSNTEAFF; DNA: TGTGCCAGCAGCTTGCTTCTCGTGCGACGGTCGAACACTGAAGCTTTCTTT
length: 15; D: .; V: TRBV4-2; J: TRBJ1-1; size: .; CDR3: CASSQERHAVTEAFF; DNA: TGTGCCAGCAGCCAAGAAAGGCACGCGGTCACTGAAGCTTTCTTT
length: 16; D: TRBD1; V: TRBV5-1; J: TRBJ1-2; size: .; CDR3: CASSLAGIVGGNGYTF; DNA: TGCGCCAGCAGCTTGGCAGGAATCGTAGGGGGCAATGGCTACACCTTC
length: 13; D: .; V: TRBV7-3; J: TRBJ2-1; size: once; CDR3: CASSSPSSNEQFF; DNA: TGTGCCAGCAGCTCCCCTAGCAGCAATGAGCAGTTCTTC
length: 12; D: .; V: TRBV6-5; J: TRBJ2-1; size: .; CDR3: CASSFIGGEQFF; DNA: TGTGCCAGCAGTTTTATCGGGGGTGAGCAGTTCTTC
length: 15; D: .; V: TRBV5-1; J: TRBJ1-3; size: few; CDR3: CASSALGSSGNTIYF; DNA: TGCGCCAGCAGCGCTTTGGGGAGCTCTGGAAACACCATATATTTT
length: 15; D: .; V: TRBV9; J: TRBJ1-5; size: .; CDR3: CASSVGVQMNQPQHF; DNA: TGTGCCAGCAGCGTAGGTGTACAGATGAATCAGCCCCAGCATTTT